This entry lists 7 T cell receptor beta chains sequenced from one sample in a study of shared clonotypes between healthy human individuals. The assay was immunoSEQ multiplex PCR, and TCRdb's table has in-frame clones only and misses some. Here the sample spans under 1 million clones, approximately 96% being singletons. Naive-designated CD8 cells lacked CD45RO, were positively enriched for CCR7, and omitted terminally differentiated effector memory CD45RA+ cells. Sequences were obtained from naive CD8+ T cells sorted from blood. The receptors come from a young man in good health.

J is TRBJ2-1 and V is TRBV6-5; D remains unclear. Germline V gene sequence: CDR1 MNHEY, CDR2 SVGAGI. CDR3 length equals 12 residues. V gave up 4 bases and J gave up 15 bases, with 16 bases separating them. DNA for the CDR3: TGTGCCAGCAGTTTCGACATGGGGATCCTGTTCTTC. It codes for CASSFDMGILFF.

The V gene is TRBV9, the J gene TRBJ2-7, with D possibly being TRBD2 (5 bases). V lost 4 bases and J 6 bases, leaving 17 bases between the germline ends. The length of the CDR3 is 14 residues. Germline V gene lookup returns CDR1 SGDLS and CDR2 YYNGEE. In DNA, the CDR3 is TGTGCCAGCAGCCCAGGAGGAGCGGTAGGCGAGCAGTACTTC. It specifies CASSPGGAVGEQYF. Using reference TRBV9 and TRBJ2-7 for the parts outside the CDR3, the full variable domain is DSGVTQTPKHLITATGQRVTLRCSPRSGDLSVYWYQQSLDQGLQFLIQYYNGEERAKGNILERFSAQQFPDLHSELNLSSLELGDSALYFCASSPGGAVGEQYFGPGTRLTVT.

The table lists this clone with a count of one. The CDR3 DNA reads as TGCGCCAGCAGTAGGACTAGGGGCGGGGAGCTGTTTTTT. Translation: CASSRTRGGELFF. The rearrangement uses TRBV10-1 and TRBJ2-2, with 7 positions matching TRBD2. The CDR3 contains 13 residues. V was clipped by 5 bases and J by 7 bases; unmatched bases: 4. CDR1 is WNHNN, CDR2 SYGVQD, per germline (reference sequence).

The V call is TRBV29-1, the J call TRBJ2-7; a weak D match, TRBD1 (5 bases). V was trimmed by 6 bases and J by 5 bases, leaving 23 bases between them. CDR3 size: 15 residues. In germline, CDR1 is SQVTM, CDR2 ANQGSEA. The CDR3 protein is CSVVHDSLSLDEQYF. In DNA, the CDR3 is TGCAGCGTGGTACACGACAGCCTCTCTTTAGACGAGCAGTACTTC.

The chain uses TRBV5-1 and TRBJ2-2; no reliable D call. This CDR3 spans 15 amino acids. V shed 3 bases and J shed 1 base, with 10 bases lying between them. The germline CDR1 and CDR2 sequences are SGHRS and YFSETQ. CDR3 region: CASSSTQKNTGELFF. CDR3 coding DNA: TGCGCCAGCAGCTCCACCCAGAAGAACACCGGGGAGCTGTTTTTT.

The chain recombines TRBV14 with TRBJ2-7, with 9 bases fitting TRBD1. The CDR3 has 14 residues. The germline V gene encodes CDR1 SGHDN and CDR2 FVKESK. Trimming removed 3 bases from V and 3 bases from J; junction bases left unmatched: 3. For the CDR3, the DNA is TGTGCCAGCAGCCAGCGGGACAGGGTCTACGAGCAGTACTTC. Encoded protein: CASSQRDRVYEQYF.

CDR3 nucleotide sequence: TGCGCCAGCAGTGAGGACAGGGGTACCTACAATGAGCAGTTCTTC. Its translation is CASSEDRGTYNEQFF. The V gene is TRBV10-1, the J gene TRBJ2-1; 8 bases line up with TRBD1. Germline V gene lookup returns CDR1 WNHNN and CDR2 SYGVQD (reference sequence). CDR3 size: 15 residues. With V trimmed by 2 bases and J by 2 bases, 2 bases remained unmatched.